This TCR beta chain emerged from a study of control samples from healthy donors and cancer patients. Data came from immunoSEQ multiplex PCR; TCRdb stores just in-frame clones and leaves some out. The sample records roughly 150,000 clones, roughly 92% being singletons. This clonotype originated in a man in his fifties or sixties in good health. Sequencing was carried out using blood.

For the CDR3, the DNA is TGTGCCAGCAGTTTATTAAGTAGCGGAGGGGGGAGCACCGGGGAGCTGTTTTTT. This translates into CASSLLSSGGGSTGELFF. The V gene is TRBV28, the J gene TRBJ2-2, with D perhaps assigned TRBD1 or TRBD2 (6 bases each). Germline assignment: CDR1 MDHEN and CDR2 SYDVKM. V was shortened by 1 base and J by 4 bases, with 19 bases between the two germline ends. The CDR3 is made up of 18 amino acids.